This T cell receptor (beta chain) was sequenced during a study of blood T cell repertoires in COVID-19. This clone was detected only once. Sequencing was performed with immunoSEQ multiplex PCR; in TCRdb, only in-frame clones are kept and a portion is missing. The repertoire holds approximately 250,000 clones, with less than 95% as singletons. The V and J ends lost 1 base and 1 base respectively, with 7 bases between them. Per germline, CDR1 KGHSH and CDR2 LQKENI. The CDR3 has 15 residues. What was sequenced was PBMCs or T cells enriched from blood (not recorded which). The chain has TRBV18 and TRBJ2-2; D is possibly TRBD2 (6 bases). This sequence originates from a man aged 35-49 years who had been exposed to COVID-19. CDR3 loop: CASSPRDLNTGELFF. In DNA form, the CDR3 reads TGTGCCAGCTCACCACGGGACTTGAACACCGGGGAGCTGTTTTTT.